This T cell receptor (beta chain) was profiled in a study of CD8+ T cells in alopecia areata. For the study at large: Donors of skin were C3H/HeJ mice aged about 6-12 months with spontaneous alopecia, and recipients were roughly 7-10-week-old female C3H/HeJ mice. Findings and limits, study-wide: Scalp data also include sequences from resident alphabeta T cells of normal skin. Clonality was higher in lesional than normal scalp, especially in alopecia totalis/universalis.

Following RNA extraction, reverse transcription yielded cDNA that acted as the sequencing template. This table comes from immunoSEQ multiplex PCR, and its TCRdb copy is limited to in-frame clones, with some not included. The data show 2,500 to 3,000 clones, none appearing only once, with almost 40% held by the ten largest. This clone came up many times. Antigen unknown. Genes and germline come from the mouse. The TCR was taken from a C3H/HeJ mouse with alopecia areata. The mouse strain carries the MHC haplotype H2-k. The sequenced sample consisted of lesional skin.

Partial CDR3 DNA: TGCACCTGCAGTGCAGATTATGGGGATCCA. This translates into CTCSADYGDP. The whole CDR3 sequence is CTCSADYGDPEVFF. The rearrangement uses TRBV1 and TRBJ1-1; D gene unclear. The read finishes 4 residues shy of the CDR3 end, and the germline J gene is used to complete it. The CDR3 has 14 residues. Germline CDR1 NSQYPW, CDR2 LRSPGD (reference sequence).